A single sample is the source of the 28 T cell receptor beta chains below, sequenced in a study of blood T cell repertoires in COVID-19. The repertoire was sequenced with immunoSEQ multiplex PCR; TCRdb's copy has only in-frame clones and lacks some. Of a few hundred thousand clones listed, about 91% are singletons. The sample consisted of PBMCs or T cells enriched from blood (not recorded which). The source is a woman aged 18 to 35 who had recovered from COVID-19.

This chain uses TRBV20-1 with TRBJ2-7, with TRBD2 identical over 8 bases. This CDR3 is built from 13 residues. Germline V gene lookup returns CDR1 DFQATT and CDR2 SNEGSKA (reference sequence). V dropped 3 bases and J dropped 4; count of bases not matched to a gene: 5. CDR3 in amino acids: CSASTSGAYEQYF. The CDR3 nucleotides read TGCAGTGCTAGTACTAGCGGAGCTTACGAGCAGTACTTC.

The chain recombines TRBV11-3 with TRBJ1-1, with 7 bases lining up with TRBD1. Germline V CDR1 and CDR2: SGHNT, YENEEA. The CDR3 has 14 residues. Trimming removed 0 bases from V and 5 bases from J; junction bases left unmatched: 3. CDR3 nucleotides: TGTGCCAGCAGCTTAGAGGGGACAGATACTGAAGCTTTCTTT. The encoded protein is CASSLEGTDTEAFF.

This clone was picked up a small number of times. V usage is TRBV19 and J usage is TRBJ2-2; D is perhaps TRBD1 (6 bases). Trimming stripped 2 bases from V and 3 bases from J, with 7 bases between. This CDR3 is 14 amino acids long. CDR1 is LNHDA and CDR2 is SQIVND in the germline V gene (reference sequence). The CDR3 DNA is TGTGCCAGTAGTATAACAGGGCACACCGGGGAGCTGTTTTTT. Encoded protein: CASSITGHTGELFF.

The chain employs TRBV14 and TRBJ1-1; D might be TRBD1 (5 bases). This CDR3 is built from 13 residues. V was trimmed by 4 bases and J by 5 bases, leaving 11 bases between them. The germline gives CDR1 SGHDN, CDR2 FVKESK. The CDR3 nucleotides read TGTGCCAGCAGCCCAGGACGGGGGACTGAAGCTTTCTTT. Translating it yields CASSPGRGTEAFF.

The chain is built from TRBV4-1 and TRBJ2-3; D is possibly TRBD1 (6 bases). CDR1 is MGHRA, CDR2 YSYEKL, per germline. The V and J ends lost 0 bases and 6 bases respectively, with 19 bases between them. The CDR3 spans 17 residues. Here the CDR3 DNA reads TGCGCCAGCAGCCAAGAGACCTTAGTTGGGGGCAGTGATACGCAGTATTTT. Protein product: CASSQETLVGGSDTQYF.

V gene TRBV11-3 combines with J gene TRBJ2-5; TRBD2 agrees at 11 bases. This CDR3 has 16 amino acids. With V trimmed by 4 bases and J by 4 bases, 8 bases remained unmatched. Germline V gene lookup returns CDR1 SGHNT and CDR2 YENEEA. CDR3 DNA: TGTGCCAGCAGCTCAGGTAGCGGGAGGGCCGTAGAGACCCAGTACTTC. Protein sequence: CASSSGSGRAVETQYF.

The J gene is TRBJ2-2, the V gene TRBV5-4, with D possibly being TRBD1 (6 bases). CDR3 length equals 16 residues. From germline, CDR1 is SGHNT and CDR2 YYREEE (reference sequence). Trimming took 4 bases from V and 4 from J, leaving 17 bases between them. This CDR3 is CASSTGIKRSTGELFF. The CDR3 DNA is TGTGCCAGCAGCACAGGGATTAAGCGTTCCACCGGGGAGCTGTTTTTT.

CDR3 sequence: CASRTQGAGETQYF. The CDR3 bases are TGCGCCAGCAGAACACAGGGGGCCGGCGAGACCCAGTACTTC. This chain uses TRBV5-1 with TRBJ2-5, with 9 positions matching TRBD1. V trimming: 5 bases; J trimming: 5 bases; junction bases outside the gene matches: 7. The CDR3 loop spans 14 amino acids. The germline CDR1 and CDR2 sequences are SGHRS and YFSETQ.

The chain links TRBV3-1 (or the pseudogene TRBV3-2) to TRBJ1-1, with 8 bases lining up with TRBD1. Trimming took 5 bases from V and 1 from J; bases not matched to a gene: 6. Germline lookup yields CDR1 LGHDT and CDR2 YNNKEL (reference sequence). The CDR3 is 15 residues long. CDR3 sequence reads: CASSAGQGPNTEAFF. The DNA of the CDR3 is TGTGCCAGCAGCGCCGGACAGGGACCGAACACTGAAGCTTTCTTT.

The V and J genes are TRBV11-2 and TRBJ1-3; D is unresolved. With 6 bases removed from V and 0 bases from J, the gap between germline ends came to 6 bases. This CDR3 comprises 13 residues. Per the germline V gene, CDR1 is SGHAT and CDR2 is FQNNGV. CDR3: CASRQNSGNTIYF. The DNA of the CDR3 is TGTGCCAGCAGACAGAACTCTGGAAACACCATATATTTT. The full variable domain, rest sourced from reference TRBV11-2 and TRBJ1-3, is EAGVAQSPRYKIIEKRQSVAFWCNPISGHATLYWYQQILGQGPKLLIQFQNNGVVDDSQLPKDRFSAERLKGVDSTLKIQPAKLEDSAVYLCASRQNSGNTIYFGEGSWLTVV.

The chain links TRBV2 to TRBJ1-6; no clear D. Trimming left V 3 bases short and J 10 bases short, with 13 bases between. Germline loops: CDR1 SNHLY, CDR2 FYNNEI. There are 14 residues in the CDR3. CDR3 sequence: CASSDLGFTSPLHF. DNA for the CDR3: TGTGCCAGCAGTGATCTAGGTTTTACATCACCCCTCCACTTT.

The V call is TRBV4-3, the J call TRBJ2-5, with D perhaps matching TRBD2 (6 bases). Deletions cut 0 bases from V and 5 bases from J, with 16 bases between. This CDR3 contains 16 residues. In germline, CDR1 is LGHNA, CDR2 YSLEER. The CDR3 loop is CASSQDLLASDETQYF. In DNA form, the CDR3 reads TGCGCCAGCAGCCAAGATCTTCTGGCTAGCGATGAGACCCAGTACTTC.

The CDR3 bases are TGTGCCAGCAGCTTAAGACTAGCGGGGGCCATTAGCACAGATACGCAGTATTTT. Its translation: CASSLRLAGAISTDTQYF. The rearrangement links TRBV5-6 to TRBJ2-3; TRBD2 matches at 12 bases. J was trimmed by 0 bases and V by 2 bases; bases with no gene match: 7. Germline CDR1 SGHDT, CDR2 YYEEEE. This CDR3 spans 18 amino acids.

The genes are TRBV25-1 and TRBJ2-1, with a weak D call TRBD1 (6 bases). This CDR3 is built from 13 residues. V lost 6 bases, J lost 10 bases, and 16 bases lay in between. Germline V CDR1 and CDR2: MGHDK, SYGVNS. The CDR3 DNA reads as TGTGCCAGCAGCCGGACAGCCGCCGGGGAGCAGTTCTTC. It encodes CASSRTAAGEQFF.

The chain recombines TRBV25-1 with TRBJ1-2, with 8 bases that match TRBD1. Trimming cost V 4 bases and J 7 bases; bases outside gene matches: 11. CDR3 length: 15 amino acids. Germline V gene lookup returns CDR1 MGHDK and CDR2 SYGVNS. The CDR3 sequence: CASSAPGGALPGYTF. DNA of the CDR3: TGTGCCAGCAGTGCCCCAGGGGGCGCTTTACCTGGCTACACCTTC.

The V call is TRBV10-3, the J call TRBJ1-2; 8 nucleotides line up with TRBD1. V lost 2 bases to trimming and J lost 5 bases; unmatched junction nucleotides: 7. Germline loops: CDR1 ENHRY, CDR2 SYGVKD. The CDR3 is 15 amino acids. This CDR3 reads CAISEAGDRSYGYTF. DNA of the CDR3: TGTGCCATCAGTGAGGCGGGGGACAGGAGTTATGGCTACACCTTC.

This chain links TRBV9 with TRBJ2-7; D ambiguous. The V gene's germline CDR1 is SGDLS and CDR2 YYNGEE. Trimming cost V 0 bases and J 1 base, with 8 bases left between them. The CDR3 spans 14 residues. The CDR3 nucleotides read TGTGCCAGCAGCGTAGGACTGCTATCCTACGAGCAGTACTTC. Translation: CASSVGLLSYEQYF.

The J gene is TRBJ2-1, the V gene TRBV7-3, with TRBD1 identical over 8 bases. This CDR3 is 15 amino acids long. Germline values: CDR1 SGHTA, CDR2 FQGTGA. The V gene end was trimmed by 4 bases and the J gene end by 6 bases; junction bases not matched to a gene: 8. This CDR3 is CASSSGQGLSNEQFF. DNA of the CDR3: TGTGCCAGCAGCTCAGGACAGGGTTTGAGCAATGAGCAGTTCTTC.

The J gene is TRBJ1-1, the V gene TRBV2; D uncertain. This CDR3 comprises 16 residues. CDR1 SNHLY and CDR2 FYNNEI come from the germline V gene. V was pared by 7 bases and J by 0 bases, with 18 bases between. Here the CDR3 DNA reads TGTGCCAGCAATTTTGTCCCGAACACAGTGAACACTGAAGCTTTCTTT. It codes for CASNFVPNTVNTEAFF. The variable domain in full, completed from reference TRBV2 and TRBJ1-1, reads EPEVTQTPSHQVTQMGQEVILRCVPISNHLYFYWYRQILGQKVEFLVSFYNNEISEKSEIFDDQFSVERPDGSNFTLKIRSTKLEDSAMYFCASNFVPNTVNTEAFFGQGTRLTVV.

This sequence joins TRBV28 and TRBJ2-7; 8 nucleotides match TRBD1. This CDR3 comprises 14 residues. Germline CDR1 and CDR2: MDHEN and SYDVKM. J was trimmed by 3 bases and V by 6 bases; bases with no gene match: 7. The CDR3 here is CASRSTGVGYEQYF. Here the CDR3 DNA reads TGTGCCAGCAGATCGACAGGGGTGGGCTACGAGCAGTACTTC.

This rearrangement joins TRBV3-1 (or the pseudogene TRBV3-2) to TRBJ1-2; 7 nucleotides line up with TRBD1. The CDR3 length is 14 residues. Germline-derived CDR1 and CDR2 are LGHDT and YNNKEL (reference sequence). The junction had 2 bases not matched to a gene; V was cut back by 1 base and J by 3 bases. CDR3 region: CASSQVGTDYGYTF. In DNA form, the CDR3 reads TGTGCCAGCAGCCAAGTCGGGACAGACTATGGCTACACCTTC.

The chain links TRBV13 to TRBJ1-2, with 7 nucleotides matching TRBD1. From germline, CDR1 is PRHDT and CDR2 FYEKMQ (reference sequence). CDR3 length: 14 residues. Unmatched junction bases numbered 2, after V lost 2 bases and J lost 2 bases. CDR3 DNA: TGTGCCAGCAGCTTACCGGGACAGAACTATGGCTACACCTTC. Protein sequence: CASSLPGQNYGYTF.

The table lists this clone with a count of one. V usage is TRBV5-3 and J usage is TRBJ2-2; 14 positions agree with TRBD2. TRBV5-3 falls under the ORF class, with uncertain function. This CDR3 is 14 amino acids long. V lost 8 bases, J lost 6 bases, and 3 bases stayed unmatched. This CDR3 reads CASKTSGGAGELFF. The CDR3 DNA reads as TGTGCCAGCAAGACTAGCGGGGGGGCCGGGGAGCTGTTTTTT.

On this clone itself: One end of the junction does not line up with germline, which may come from a read error. V usage is TRBV28 and J usage is TRBJ1-1; perhaps TRBD1 as D (5 bases). The CDR3 is made up of 13 amino acids. Looked up from germline, CDR1 is MDHEN and CDR2 is SYDVKM. The CDR3 region has the DNA TGTGCCAGCAGTCCGGCAAGACAGAGCACGGTACTCTTT. This translates into CASSPARQSTVLF. Full variable domain (remainder filled in from reference TRBV28 and TRBJ1-1): DVKVTQSSRYLVKRTGEKVFLECVQDMDHENMFWYRQDPGLGLRLIYFSYDVKMKEKGDIPEGYSVSREKKERFSLILESASTNQTSMYLCASSPARQSTVLFGQGTRLTVV.

The chain joins TRBV2 to TRBJ1-1; 8 bases line up with TRBD1. Germline lookup yields CDR1 SNHLY and CDR2 FYNNEI. The CDR3 is 15 residues long. Trimming cost V 5 bases and J 9 bases; bases outside gene matches: 14. DNA of the CDR3: TGTGCCAGCAGTCAGGACAGGGTGAACTTAGCTAAAGCTTTCTTT. Its protein product is CASSQDRVNLAKAFF.

This sequence joins TRBV6-6 and TRBJ1-2, with TRBD1 matching 8 bases. Germline trimming cut 2 bases from V and 6 bases from J; bases unmatched to any gene: 8. In germline, CDR1 is MNHNY, CDR2 SVGAGI (reference sequence). The CDR3 consists of 15 residues. CDR3 DNA sequence: TGTGCCAGCAGTTACGCGGACAGGGTAAACCATGGCTACACCTTC. It translates to CASSYADRVNHGYTF.

The rearrangement joins TRBV5-6 to TRBJ2-1; 10 bases are a match to TRBD1. Germline-derived CDR1 and CDR2 are SGHDT and YYEEEE. The CDR3 contains 16 residues. Germline trimming cut 3 bases from V and 6 bases from J; bases unmatched to any gene: 9. This CDR3 is CASSWGRQGARNEQFF. The CDR3 coding sequence is TGTGCCAGCAGCTGGGGCCGACAGGGGGCGCGCAATGAGCAGTTCTTC.

J is TRBJ2-2 and V is TRBV2; 8 bases line up with TRBD1. This CDR3 has 15 amino acids. With V trimmed by 2 bases and J by 5 bases, 4 bases remained unmatched. CDR1 and CDR2 (germline): SNHLY, FYNNEI. CDR3 sequence: CASSELGQETGELFF. CDR3 nucleotides: TGTGCCAGCAGTGAACTGGGACAGGAAACCGGGGAGCTGTTTTTT.